These 13 T cell receptor beta chains came from one sample sequenced in a study of shared clonotypes between healthy human individuals. Using immunoSEQ multiplex PCR, the repertoire was profiled, and TCRdb retains in-frame clones only, with some absent. The table includes about 560,000 clones, roughly four fifths detected once. Sequencing was carried out using PBMCs. The source is a woman in her thirties or forties in good health. Some clones in this sample may be carry-over from other donors' samples.

This clone has a count of ten or more. The rearrangement uses TRBV6-1 and TRBJ2-7; perhaps TRBD1 as D (7 bases). Trimming removed 3 bases at V and 7 bases at J, with 19 bases between. This CDR3 spans 15 amino acids. Germline values: CDR1 MNHNS, CDR2 SASEGT. CDR3 nucleotides: TGTGCCAGCAGTGAGGGATTCGGGGACAGCGGGGAGCAGTACTTC. It translates to CASSEGFGDSGEQYF.

This chain links TRBV5-5 with TRBJ2-3, with 7 bases that match TRBD2. The V gene's germline CDR1 is SGHKS and CDR2 YYEKEE (reference sequence). V was pared by 2 bases and J by 5 bases, with 11 bases of the junction left unmatched. The CDR3 has 16 residues. The CDR3 is CASSFSFAGAQDTQYF. The CDR3 bases are TGTGCCAGCAGCTTCTCCTTCGCGGGAGCCCAAGATACGCAGTATTTT.

Concerning this clone: One end of the junction fails to match germline, which may point to a read error. The chain is built from TRBV28 and TRBJ2-2; weak D call: TRBD1 (6 bases). Germline CDR1 and CDR2: MDHEN and SYDVKM. The CDR3 extends over 14 amino acids. In nucleotides, the CDR3 is TGTGTCAGCCGATCCGCCGCAGGGGCCGGGGAGCTGTTTTTT. Translation gives CVSRSAAGAGELFF.

The chain uses TRBV28 and TRBJ2-6, with D possibly being TRBD2 (6 bases). The CDR3 extends over 15 amino acids. Germline CDR1 reads MDHEN; CDR2 reads SYDVKM. V was pared by 5 bases and J by 2 bases, with 10 bases between. The CDR3 coding sequence is TGTGCCAGCAGTCTCCGACTAGCTGGGGCCAACGTCCTGACTTTC. This translates into CASSLRLAGANVLTF.

The chain joins TRBV5-4 to TRBJ2-1; 7 positions agree with TRBD2. Germline V gives CDR1 SGHNT, CDR2 YYREEE (reference sequence). The CDR3 sequence is 18 residues long. With 0 bases clipped from V and 9 bases from J, the junction kept 18 bases outside the gene matches. The DNA for the CDR3 is TGTGCCAGCAGCTTGGGGGGAGGGGTTAGCGGGTCTGCCCTTGAGCAGTTCTTC. This gives the protein CASSLGGGVSGSALEQFF.

This chain joins TRBV9 and TRBJ2-1, with D hard to call. The CDR3 totals 9 residues. V was pared by 1 base and J by 12 bases, with 2 bases between. Germline V lookup: CDR1 SGDLS, CDR2 YYNGEE. The CDR3 DNA sequence: TGTGCCAGCAGCGTAAGGCAGTTCTTC. Translation: CASSVRQFF.

The chain joins TRBV18 to TRBJ1-6; D is uncertain. The germline V and J ends were trimmed by 1 base and 5 bases, with 9 bases remaining between them. Looked up from germline, CDR1 is KGHSH and CDR2 is LQKENI. The CDR3 is 15 amino acids. The chain's CDR3 is CASSPLPEDNSPLHF. In nucleotides, the CDR3 is TGTGCCAGCTCACCACTTCCAGAAGATAATTCACCCCTCCACTTT.

The rearrangement uses TRBV7-5 and TRBJ2-7; the D call TRBD1 from the table was never checked on the DNA. TRBV7-5 has pseudogene status. The CDR3 totals 13 residues. The CDR3 DNA is TGTGCCAGAAGCTTAAATCCCACCTACGAGCAGTACTTC. Amino acids: CARSLNPTYEQYF.

This clone was observed at least ten times. The J gene is TRBJ2-7, the V gene TRBV10-3; TRBD1 matches 7 bases. Losses at the gene ends were 4 bases for V and 6 bases for J; bases not matched to a gene: 12. The CDR3 consists of 15 residues. CDR1 and CDR2 (germline): ENHRY, SYGVKD. Here the CDR3 DNA reads TGTGCCATCAGTGGGGGGCAGGGGGATAGAGGCGAGCAGTACTTC. Encoded protein: CAISGGQGDRGEQYF.

V and J are TRBV19 and TRBJ2-3, with D maybe TRBD2 (5 bases). The CDR3 loop spans 13 amino acids. The V end was cut by 7 bases, the J end by 0 bases, with 8 bases between. Germline CDR1 and CDR2: LNHDA and SQIVND (reference sequence). Here the CDR3 reads CASKGVSTDTQYF. The CDR3 DNA reads as TGTGCCAGTAAGGGAGTTAGCACAGATACGCAGTATTTT.

V and J are TRBV10-1 and TRBJ2-2; 10 nucleotides agree with TRBD2. This CDR3 has 16 amino acids. In germline, CDR1 is WNHNN, CDR2 SYGVQD (reference sequence). After removal of 4 bases from V and 5 bases from J, the junction contained 7 bases not matched to a gene. The CDR3, as DNA: TGCGCCAGCAGTGCGTCCTTAGCGGGAGGTACCGGGGAGCTGTTTTTT. It yields the protein CASSASLAGGTGELFF.

This clone occurred a few times. This may arise from a read error, as a much more abundant clone is one base away. This specimen includes other DNA sequences encoding the same CDR3. J is TRBJ2-1 and V is TRBV7-3, with 7 bases that match TRBD1. V shed 3 bases and J 10 bases; nucleotides not matched to a gene: 6. The CDR3 sequence is 13 residues long. Germline-derived CDR1 and CDR2 are SGHTA and FQGTGA. The CDR3 DNA is TGTGCCAGCAGCTTGAACAGGGGAGACGAGCAGTTCTTC. It specifies CASSLNRGDEQFF.

This clone was seen a single time. The V call is TRBV28, the J call TRBJ2-5, with 8 bases that match TRBD1. Germline loops: CDR1 MDHEN, CDR2 SYDVKM. This CDR3 has 14 amino acids. The J segment lost 1 base and the V segment lost 6 bases, leaving 4 bases of the junction unmatched. Here the CDR3 reads CASSHDRGQETQYF. The CDR3 nucleotides read TGTGCCAGCAGCCATGACAGGGGCCAAGAGACCCAGTACTTC. The entire variable domain, with the rest obtained from reference TRBV28 and TRBJ2-5, is as follows: DVKVTQSSRYLVKRTGEKVFLECVQDMDHENMFWYRQDPGLGLRLIYFSYDVKMKEKGDIPEGYSVSREKKERFSLILESASTNQTSMYLCASSHDRGQETQYFGPGTRLLVL.